A selection of T cell receptor beta chains follows, all from one sample in a study of blood T cell repertoires in COVID-19. Sequenced by immunoSEQ multiplex PCR; TCRdb stores in-frame clones only, minus some. The sample includes tens of thousands of clones, roughly 88% of them seen just once. The sequenced sample consisted of peripheral blood. The receptor set was obtained from a human donor with active COVID-19. The donor label of this sample is uncertain. Each CDR3 is given with its conserved first and last residue. A D gene is named only where the DNA matches it firmly. Clone size is not always given. Where it is, it says once, few, many or a class for expanded clones.

size: few; D: TRBD1; J: TRBJ1-3; length: 17; V: TRBV27; CDR3: CASSSTGGPYSGNTIYF; DNA: TGTGCCAGCAGTTCCACAGGGGGGCCCTACTCTGGAAACACCATATATTTT
size: .; D: TRBD1; J: TRBJ2-1; length: 16; V: TRBV27; CDR3: CASRPHRGNFNNEQFF; DNA: TGTGCCAGCAGACCGCACAGGGGAAACTTTAATAATGAGCAGTTCTTC
size: .; D: .; J: TRBJ1-6; length: 14; V: TRBV9; CDR3: CASSEGVGNSPLHF; DNA: TGTGCCAGCAGCGAGGGGGTAGGGAATTCACCCCTCCACTTT
size: once; D: .; J: TRBJ1-4; length: 16; V: TRBV19; CDR3: CASSSPRRGTNEKLFF; DNA: TGTGCCAGTAGTAGCCCCCGGAGAGGGACTAATGAAAAACTGTTTTTT
size: once; D: TRBD2; J: TRBJ2-5; length: 15; V: TRBV18; CDR3: CASSPQRGLQETQYF; DNA: TGTGCCAGCTCACCACAGCGGGGACTCCAAGAGACCCAGTACTTC
size: once; D: TRBD1; J: TRBJ2-4; length: 15; V: TRBV19; CDR3: CASTDRGAAKNIQYF; DNA: TGTGCCAGTACCGACAGGGGTGCGGCCAAAAACATTCAGTACTTC
size: .; D: .; J: TRBJ1-2; length: 13; V: TRBV7-6; CDR3: CASTAGVSTGYTF; DNA: TGTGCCAGCACTGCAGGGGTTTCTACTGGCTACACCTTC
size: .; D: .; J: TRBJ2-7; length: 20; V: TRBV19; CDR3: CASSRSQGHPPFLSSYEQYF; DNA: TGTGCCAGTAGTAGGAGCCAGGGACACCCTCCGTTCTTGAGCTCCTACGAGCAGTACTTC
size: .; D: .; J: TRBJ1-5; length: 15; V: TRBV2; CDR3: CASREGQSSNQPQHF; DNA: TGTGCCAGCAGGGAAGGACAGAGTAGCAATCAGCCCCAGCATTTT
size: once; D: .; J: TRBJ2-1; length: 13; V: TRBV10-3; CDR3: CATDSRTLNEQFF; DNA: TGTGCCACCGATTCCAGGACTCTCAATGAGCAGTTCTTC
size: few; D: .; J: TRBJ2-2; length: 12; V: TRBV7-6; CDR3: CASSQRVGELFF; DNA: TGTGCCAGCAGCCAGCGGGTCGGGGAGCTGTTTTTT
size: .; D: .; J: TRBJ1-2; length: 15; V: TRBV19; CDR3: CASKVQGRRLFGYTF; DNA: TGTGCCAGTAAGGTACAGGGCCGCCGGTTATTCGGCTACACCTTC
size: .; D: TRBD2; J: TRBJ2-5; length: 15; V: TRBV15; CDR3: CATSRDQGLEETQYF; DNA: TGTGCCACCAGCAGAGATCAGGGACTAGAAGAGACCCAGTACTTC
size: .; D: .; J: TRBJ2-3; length: 15; V: TRBV11-2; CDR3: CASSPGTSSTDTQYF; DNA: TGTGCCAGCAGTCCTGGGACTTCTAGCACAGATACGCAGTATTTT
size: .; D: TRBD2; J: TRBJ2-3; length: 16; V: TRBV24-1; CDR3: CATSDFRAGFTDTQYF; DNA: TGTGCCACCAGTGACTTCCGAGCGGGGTTTACAGATACGCAGTATTTT
size: .; D: .; J: TRBJ2-1; length: 13; V: TRBV6-5; CDR3: CASSYAGLGEQFF; DNA: TGTGCCAGCAGTTACGCGGGCCTCGGGGAGCAGTTCTTC
size: .; D: TRBD1; J: TRBJ2-7; length: 12; V: TRBV6-5; CDR3: CASSLQGEEQYF; DNA: TGTGCCAGCAGTCTACAGGGGGAAGAGCAGTACTTC
size: .; D: .; J: TRBJ2-3; length: 15; V: TRBV5-4; CDR3: CASSLQGRFADTQYF; DNA: TGTGCCAGCAGCTTACAGGGACGGTTCGCAGATACGCAGTATTTT
size: .; D: .; J: TRBJ2-5; length: 15; V: TRBV5-5; CDR3: CASSLAAGRQETQYF; DNA: TGTGCCAGCAGCTTGGCCGCGGGAAGACAAGAGACCCAGTACTTC
size: .; D: TRBD2; J: TRBJ2-5; length: 14; V: TRBV27; CDR3: CASSSMGGMETQYF; DNA: TGTGCCAGCAGCTCAATGGGGGGGATGGAGACCCAGTACTTC
size: .; D: TRBD1; J: TRBJ1-4; length: 17; V: TRBV7-2; CDR3: CASSQRRGQPRNEKLFF; DNA: TGTGCCAGCAGCCAGCGTCGGGGACAGCCTCGAAATGAAAAACTGTTTTTT
size: .; D: .; J: TRBJ1-2; length: 13; V: TRBV12-3/TRBV12-4; CDR3: CASSLGLSYGYTF; DNA: TGTGCCAGCAGTTTAGGACTCAGCTATGGCTACACCTTC